A selection of T cell receptor beta chains follows, all from one sample in a study of CD8 T cells in Susac syndrome. TCRdb reprocessed the immunoSEQ multiplex PCR reads via MiXCR and lists one record per CDR3 protein. Of about 300,000 distinct CDR3 sequences in the sample, 89% were seen once. Sequenced input: CD8+ T cells from PBMCs. These receptors all come from a human donor with multiple sclerosis. Each CDR3 is given with its conserved first and last residue. The order of the fields is D gene, V gene, clone size, J gene, CDR3 protein, CDR3 DNA. A D gene is named only where the DNA matches it firmly. The size of a clone is reported for some rows only, either as once, few or many, or as a class for expanded clones.

D: -
V: TRBV12-3/TRBV12-4
size: -
J: TRBJ1-4
CDR3: CASSDRAGNEKLFF
DNA: TGTGCCAGCAGTGACCGGGCCGGAAATGAAAAACTGTTTTTT

D: TRBD1
V: TRBV2
size: -
J: TRBJ2-2
CDR3: CASSERTGKTGELFF
DNA: TGTGCCAGCAGTGAAAGGACAGGAAAAACCGGGGAGCTGTTTTTT

D: -
V: TRBV9
size: -
J: TRBJ2-3
CDR3: CASSNTGTDTQYF
DNA: TGTGCCAGCAGCAACACAGGCACAGATACGCAGTATTTT

D: TRBD1
V: TRBV5-6
size: -
J: TRBJ2-3
CDR3: CASSWTGGDTQYF
DNA: TGTGCCAGCAGCTGGACAGGGGGAGATACGCAGTATTTT

D: -
V: TRBV10-3
size: -
J: TRBJ2-7
CDR3: CAISESLKSGEQYF
DNA: TGTGCCATCAGTGAGTCGCTGAAATCGGGGGAGCAGTACTTC

D: -
V: TRBV29-1
size: -
J: TRBJ2-1
CDR3: CSVGLGLSYNEQFF
DNA: TGCAGCGTGGGACTGGGACTCTCCTACAATGAGCAGTTCTTC

D: TRBD2
V: TRBV29-1
size: once
J: TRBJ2-1
CDR3: CSVEPAETSLPYNEQFF
DNA: TGCAGCGTTGAACCGGCCGAGACTAGCCTCCCATACAATGAGCAGTTCTTC

D: -
V: TRBV18
size: -
J: TRBJ2-3
CDR3: CASSPFGGGQTDTQYF
DNA: TGTGCCAGCTCACCTTTCGGCGGGGGCCAGACAGATACGCAGTATTTT

D: TRBD1
V: TRBV19
size: -
J: TRBJ1-6
CDR3: CASTLGQGMNSPLHF
DNA: TGTGCCAGTACCCTAGGACAGGGGATGAATTCACCCCTCCACTTT

D: -
V: TRBV5-1
size: -
J: TRBJ2-2
CDR3: CASSTMNTGELFF
DNA: TGCGCCAGCAGCACGATGAACACCGGGGAGCTGTTTTTT

D: -
V: TRBV29-1
size: once
J: TRBJ1-1
CDR3: CSVRQGLQLNTEAFF
DNA: TGCAGCGTTCGGCAGGGGCTCCAACTGAACACTGAAGCTTTCTTT

D: TRBD1
V: TRBV18
size: -
J: TRBJ2-7
CDR3: CASSLFGTGVYEQYF
DNA: TGTGCCAGCTCACTTTTCGGGACAGGGGTCTACGAGCAGTACTTC

D: TRBD2
V: TRBV20-1
size: -
J: TRBJ2-3
CDR3: CSARGTPDGGAGGDTQYF
DNA: TGCAGTGCTAGAGGAACCCCGGACGGGGGAGCGGGGGGCGATACGCAGTATTTT

D: -
V: TRBV5-6
size: -
J: TRBJ1-3
CDR3: CASSFWSGNTIYF
DNA: TGTGCCAGCAGCTTCTGGTCTGGAAACACCATATATTTT

D: TRBD2
V: TRBV25-1
size: -
J: TRBJ2-3
CDR3: CASSHDPKAGLLSTDTQYF
DNA: TGTGCCAGCAGTCATGACCCGAAAGCGGGACTCCTAAGCACAGATACGCAGTATTTT

D: -
V: TRBV11-1
size: -
J: TRBJ2-2
CDR3: CASSFGRDYTGELFF
DNA: TGTGCCAGCAGCTTCGGGCGGGATTACACCGGGGAGCTGTTTTTT

D: -
V: TRBV28
size: -
J: TRBJ1-4
CDR3: CASSLFYGATNEKLFF
DNA: TGTGCCAGCAGTTTATTTTACGGGGCAACTAATGAAAAACTGTTTTTT

D: -
V: TRBV29-1
size: -
J: TRBJ2-5
CDR3: CSVTPPGLGETQYF
DNA: TGCAGCGTGACCCCCCCGGGGCTGGGGGAGACCCAGTACTTC

D: -
V: TRBV30
size: -
J: TRBJ2-5
CDR3: CAWRGTEETQYF
DNA: TGTGCCTGGAGAGGGACTGAAGAGACCCAGTACTTC

D: -
V: TRBV20-1
size: once
J: TRBJ1-4
CDR3: CSAHVPGSTNEKLFF
DNA: TGCAGTGCCCACGTCCCCGGCTCAACTAATGAAAAACTGTTTTTT

D: -
V: TRBV20-1
size: once
J: TRBJ2-3
CDR3: CSAPEQGITDTQYF
DNA: TGCAGTGCCCCGGAACAGGGAATCACAGATACGCAGTATTTT

D: -
V: TRBV5-8
size: -
J: TRBJ2-3
CDR3: CASSLDPATSTDTQYF
DNA: TGTGCCAGCAGCTTGGATCCAGCCACTAGCACAGATACGCAGTATTTT

D: TRBD1
V: TRBV23-1
size: -
J: TRBJ2-7
CDR3: CASIFDRGRKNEQYF
DNA: TGCGCCAGCATTTTCGACAGGGGGCGGAAGAACGAGCAGTACTTC

D: -
V: TRBV5-1
size: -
J: TRBJ1-4
CDR3: CASSLEQPNEKLFF
DNA: TGCGCCAGCAGCTTGGAACAGCCTAATGAAAAACTGTTTTTT

D: -
V: TRBV28
size: -
J: TRBJ2-3
CDR3: CASSDTPTDTQYF
DNA: TGTGCCAGCAGTGATACTCCCACAGATACGCAGTATTTT

D: TRBD2
V: TRBV30
size: -
J: TRBJ2-1
CDR3: CAWSILAGGRLNEQFF
DNA: TGTGCCTGGAGTATTCTAGCGGGAGGGCGTCTTAATGAGCAGTTCTTC

D: TRBD1
V: TRBV14
size: -
J: TRBJ2-7
CDR3: CASSQARTGPNEQYF
DNA: TGTGCCAGCAGCCAAGCCCGGACAGGGCCCAACGAGCAGTACTTC

D: -
V: TRBV2
size: -
J: TRBJ2-1
CDR3: CATTRANEQFF
DNA: TGTGCCACGACTAGGGCCAATGAGCAGTTCTTC

D: -
V: TRBV6-5
size: few
J: TRBJ1-1
CDR3: CASSKGTEAFF
DNA: TGTGCCAGCAGTAAGGGCACTGAAGCTTTCTTT

D: -
V: TRBV12-3/TRBV12-4
size: -
J: TRBJ2-4
CDR3: CASRPHKLKNIQYF
DNA: TGTGCCAGCAGACCGCATAAATTAAAAAACATTCAGTACTTC

D: TRBD2
V: TRBV20-1
size: -
J: TRBJ2-3
CDR3: CSARGWTSGSTDTQYF
DNA: TGCAGTGCTAGGGGGTGGACTAGCGGGAGCACAGATACGCAGTATTTT

D: TRBD1
V: TRBV30
size: -
J: TRBJ2-3
CDR3: CAWGQGARTDTQYF
DNA: TGTGCCTGGGGACAGGGGGCTCGGACAGATACGCAGTATTTT

D: -
V: TRBV6-6
size: many
J: TRBJ2-7
CDR3: CASSYGGFGEQYF
DNA: TGTGCCAGCAGTTACGGGGGATTCGGAGAGCAGTACTTC

D: -
V: TRBV5-1
size: -
J: TRBJ1-2
CDR3: CASSSDDRIYYGYTF
DNA: TGCGCCAGCAGCTCCGACGACAGGATCTACTATGGCTACACCTTC

D: -
V: TRBV4-3
size: -
J: TRBJ1-4
CDR3: CASSQEASLGEKLFF
DNA: TGCGCCAGCAGCCAAGAGGCGAGCCTCGGCGAAAAACTGTTTTTT

D: -
V: TRBV7-9
size: -
J: TRBJ2-7
CDR3: CASSLPPGGRYEQYF
DNA: TGTGCCAGCAGCTTACCCCCTGGGGGTAGGTACGAGCAGTACTTC

D: TRBD1
V: TRBV30
size: -
J: TRBJ2-7
CDR3: CAWSSTGAWEQYF
DNA: TGTGCCTGGAGTTCCACAGGGGCCTGGGAGCAGTACTTC

D: TRBD2
V: TRBV7-2
size: -
J: TRBJ2-3
CDR3: CASSLRTSPDTQYF
DNA: TGTGCCAGCAGCTTGCGGACTAGTCCAGATACGCAGTATTTT

D: -
V: TRBV4-2
size: -
J: TRBJ2-2
CDR3: CASSQDLSGPGELFF
DNA: TGTGCCAGCAGCCAAGATTTATCCGGACCCGGGGAGCTGTTTTTT

D: -
V: TRBV7-3
size: few
J: TRBJ2-1
CDR3: CASSPGLESSYNEQFF
DNA: TGTGCCAGCAGCCCAGGACTGGAGAGCTCCTACAATGAGCAGTTCTTC

D: -
V: TRBV9
size: -
J: TRBJ2-5
CDR3: CASSVSRMGNQETQYF
DNA: TGTGCCAGCAGCGTAAGCAGGATGGGTAACCAAGAGACCCAGTACTTC

D: TRBD2
V: TRBV11-2
size: -
J: TRBJ2-7
CDR3: CASSQAGGGTYEQYF
DNA: TGTGCCAGCAGCCAAGCGGGAGGAGGTACCTACGAGCAGTACTTC

D: -
V: TRBV25-1
size: -
J: TRBJ2-2
CDR3: CASSSSNTGELFF
DNA: TGTGCCAGCAGTTCTAGTAACACCGGGGAGCTGTTTTTT

D: TRBD1
V: TRBV6-4
size: -
J: TRBJ2-2
CDR3: CASSDSQGAGELFF
DNA: TGTGCCAGCAGTGACTCACAGGGGGCCGGGGAGCTGTTTTTT

D: TRBD1
V: TRBV20-1
size: -
J: TRBJ1-5
CDR3: CSASRQGLGQPQHF
DNA: TGCAGTGCTAGTAGACAGGGGTTGGGGCAGCCCCAGCATTTT

D: -
V: TRBV27
size: -
J: TRBJ1-2
CDR3: CASSPHLNYGYTF
DNA: TGTGCCAGCAGCCCCCATCTTAACTATGGCTACACCTTC

D: TRBD2
V: TRBV6-1
size: -
J: TRBJ2-1
CDR3: CASSEPFPRAGAEGNEQFF
DNA: TGTGCCAGCAGTGAACCCTTCCCCAGGGCGGGAGCGGAAGGCAATGAGCAGTTCTTC

D: -
V: TRBV6-5
size: -
J: TRBJ2-5
CDR3: CASSYSPGGGVYQETQYF
DNA: TGTGCCAGCAGTTACTCCCCGGGTGGGGGAGTGTACCAAGAGACCCAGTACTTC

D: TRBD2
V: TRBV29-1
size: -
J: TRBJ2-7
CDR3: CSVSGGAYEQYF
DNA: TGCAGCGTTAGCGGGGGAGCCTACGAGCAGTACTTC

D: -
V: TRBV5-4
size: -
J: TRBJ2-3
CDR3: CASSSRSGDTQYF
DNA: TGTGCCAGCAGCTCCCGGTCGGGCGATACGCAGTATTTT

D: TRBD2
V: TRBV5-1
size: -
J: TRBJ2-3
CDR3: CASSYRLASQDTQYF
DNA: TGCGCCAGCAGCTACAGACTAGCGAGTCAGGATACGCAGTATTTT

D: -
V: TRBV5-5
size: -
J: TRBJ1-4
CDR3: CASSLLRSEKLFF
DNA: TGTGCCAGCAGCTTGTTAAGGAGTGAAAAACTGTTTTTT

D: -
V: TRBV4-3
size: once
J: TRBJ2-1
CDR3: CASSQGYAYNEQFF
DNA: TGCGCCAGCAGCCAAGGGTATGCCTACAATGAGCAGTTCTTC

D: TRBD2
V: TRBV4-1
size: -
J: TRBJ2-5
CDR3: CASSMGGVMQTQYF
DNA: TGCGCCAGCTCCATGGGAGGGGTGATGCAGACCCAGTACTTC

D: TRBD2
V: TRBV6-5
size: -
J: TRBJ2-2
CDR3: CASSVTSGGSGELFF
DNA: TGTGCCAGCAGTGTTACTAGCGGGGGATCCGGGGAGCTGTTTTTT

D: TRBD1
V: TRBV6-4
size: once
J: TRBJ2-2
CDR3: CASSDDRDTGELFF
DNA: TGTGCCAGCAGTGACGACAGGGACACCGGGGAGCTGTTTTTT